These T cell receptor beta chains were read from a single sample in a study of blood T cell repertoires in COVID-19. Profiled with immunoSEQ multiplex PCR; TCRdb holds only in-frame clones, not every one. The sample has tens of thousands of clones; roughly four fifths are singletons. Specimen: peripheral blood. These receptors all stem from a man aged 55 to 69 with COVID-19, enrolled during active disease. CDR3s leave out the opening cysteine and the closing phenylalanine or tryptophan. The order of the fields is J gene, CDR3 length, V gene, CDR3 protein.

TRBJ1-1 13 TRBV6-1 ASSEPGQQNTEAF
TRBJ1-3 12 TRBV5-1 ASSWDNSGNTIY
TRBJ2-7 9 TRBV9 ASSAGYEQY
TRBJ2-5 12 TRBV7-8 ASSLGWSFETQY
TRBJ2-7 12 TRBV25-1 ASSEWGGVYEQY
TRBJ1-2 14 TRBV7-8 ASSTRQGSAPYGYT
TRBJ2-1 12 TRBV11-2 ASSHLTRSGEQF
TRBJ1-1 12 TRBV20-1 SASRSGDSTEAF
TRBJ2-5 14 TRBV9 ASSVGPGPGSETQY
TRBJ1-4 14 TRBV10-3 AISESRAASNEKLF
TRBJ2-2 13 TRBV6-5 ASSDTGANTGELF
TRBJ1-2 11 TRBV29-1 SANGQGNFGYT
TRBJ1-1 9 TRBV30 AEGRGTEAF
TRBJ2-7 15 TRBV9 ASSVTDSGTAFYEQY
TRBJ2-2 13 TRBV3-1/TRBV3-2 ASSQGRGGTGELF
TRBJ2-1 13 TRBV4-3 ASSQDLTDYNEQF
TRBJ1-5 10 TRBV15 ATSRPDQPQH
TRBJ2-3 14 TRBV4-1 ASSQEGSGGFGTQY
TRBJ1-2 13 TRBV19 ASTPGDSPIYGYT
TRBJ2-1 12 TRBV5-6 ASSYPGLSEEQF
TRBJ1-2 9 TRBV19 ASSIRYGYT
TRBJ1-6 12 TRBV5-1 ASSLQGDNSPLH
TRBJ1-2 12 TRBV5-4 ASTQTRNFYGYT
TRBJ2-4 11 TRBV5-1 ASTRIGGDIQY
TRBJ2-5 12 TRBV6-4 ASPSRSAGETQY
TRBJ1-5 12 TRBV2 ASSAQTVNQPQH
TRBJ1-1 11 TRBV7-6 ASSLTSNTEAF
TRBJ2-5 11 TRBV12-3/TRBV12-4 ASRLAGAETQY
TRBJ1-3 12 TRBV11-2 ASSPQGSGNTIY
TRBJ2-7 12 TRBV7-2 ASSPAGDLVQQY
TRBJ1-1 12 TRBV5-6 ASSFGTGDTEAF
TRBJ1-4 13 TRBV7-2 ASSFGQIINEKLF
TRBJ1-4 14 TRBV7-9 ASSWGNRSPNEKLF
TRBJ1-1 12 TRBV7-3 ASSSHPRGTEAF
TRBJ1-5 12 TRBV18 ASSGTGGPQPQH
TRBJ1-1 11 TRBV29-1 SVRQDPNTEAF
TRBJ2-1 15 TRBV2 ASSVVPTTPSYNEQF
TRBJ2-3 11 TRBV24-1 ATSGTTPDTQY
TRBJ1-1 12 TRBV7-3 ASSLQGTVTEAF
TRBJ1-1 16 TRBV21-1 ASSKRAGGRVSGTEAF
TRBJ1-1 12 TRBV29-1 SPSLWGVGTEAF
TRBJ2-1 13 TRBV5-8 ASSLVTGPYNEQF
TRBJ2-7 13 TRBV5-1 ASSWTSGSPYEQY
TRBJ1-4 14 TRBV4-1 ASSQGVQGRNEKLF